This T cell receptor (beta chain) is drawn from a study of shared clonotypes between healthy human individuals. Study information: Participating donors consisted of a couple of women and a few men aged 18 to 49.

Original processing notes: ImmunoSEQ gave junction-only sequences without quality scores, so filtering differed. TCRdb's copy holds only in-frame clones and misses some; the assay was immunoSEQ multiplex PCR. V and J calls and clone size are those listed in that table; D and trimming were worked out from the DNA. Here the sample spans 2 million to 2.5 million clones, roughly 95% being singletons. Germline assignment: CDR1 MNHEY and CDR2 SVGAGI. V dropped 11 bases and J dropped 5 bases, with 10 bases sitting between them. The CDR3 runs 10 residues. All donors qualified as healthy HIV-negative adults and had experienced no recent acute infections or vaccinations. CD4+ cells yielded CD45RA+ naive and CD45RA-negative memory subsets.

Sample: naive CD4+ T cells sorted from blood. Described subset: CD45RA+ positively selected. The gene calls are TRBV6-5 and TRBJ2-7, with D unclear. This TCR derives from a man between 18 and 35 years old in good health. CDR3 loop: CAGTPDEQYF. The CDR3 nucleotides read TGTGCCGGAACACCGGACGAGCAGTACTTC.